This T cell receptor beta chain was retrieved from a study of blood T cell repertoires in COVID-19. Study context: Italy, Spain and the United States were the sources of the convalescent and acute COVID-19 samples.

Authors' processing steps: By means of reference gene primer amplification, nucleated cell counts were estimated. Sequencing was performed with immunoSEQ multiplex PCR; in TCRdb, only in-frame clones are kept and a portion is missing. The DNA gave D and trimming, while V, J and clone size come from that table. Found here are some 150,000 clones, 80% to 90% of them singletons; the top ten hold more than 3%. The CDR3 is 15 amino acids. V was pared by 2 bases and J by 0 bases, with 8 bases between. Germline V CDR1 and CDR2: SGHTA, FQGNSA. The sequence was obtained from a man aged 70-80 years with acute or convalescent COVID-19. The sample taken for sequencing was peripheral blood. V gene TRBV7-2 combines with J gene TRBJ2-1; D not resolved. The CDR3 DNA is TGTGCCAGCAGCTTAAAATCCAACTCCTACAATGAGCAGTTCTTC. Amino acid sequence: CASSLKSNSYNEQFF.